One sample yielded the 10 T cell receptor beta chains listed below, sequenced in a study of T cell repertoires in cytomegalovirus infection. MiXCR, applied by TCRdb to the reads, yields one record per CDR3 protein. The data contain 560,000 or so distinct CDR3 sequences, 16% of them singletons. The sequenced sample was CD8+ T cells from PBMCs. These receptors came from a human donor in good health (CMV status not recorded). Some clones in this sample may be carry-over from other donors' samples.

This clonotype was detected a few times. The V gene is TRBV11-2, the J gene TRBJ1-2; possibly TRBD1 for D (5 bases). This CDR3 has 14 amino acids. The germline V and J ends were trimmed by 2 bases and 7 bases, with 14 bases remaining between them. The germline V gene encodes CDR1 SGHAT and CDR2 FQNNGV. The chain's CDR3 is CASSLLRQKGGYTF. CDR3 DNA sequence: TGTGCCAGCAGCTTACTTAGACAGAAGGGTGGCTACACCTTC.

This clonotype has only a few counts. The chain employs TRBV6-5 and TRBJ1-2, with D hard to call. Between the trimmed V and J ends, which lost 7 bases and 1 base, there was a span of 7 bases. Germline V CDR1 and CDR2: MNHEY, SVGAGI. This CDR3 has 12 amino acids. CDR3 coding DNA: TGTGCCAGCAATGGACGTAACTATGGCTACACCTTC. Its protein is CASNGRNYGYTF.

This clonotype was seen many times. The genes are TRBV28 and TRBJ2-5, with D perhaps TRBD1 or TRBD2 (6 bases each). The CDR3 consists of 17 residues. Germline-derived CDR1 and CDR2 are MDHEN and SYDVKM. With 7 bases removed from V and 2 bases from J, the gap between germline ends came to 23 bases. CDR3 protein: CASTNRNRVGGQETQYF. CDR3 sequence (DNA): TGTGCCAGCACCAATAGAAACAGGGTTGGGGGGCAAGAGACCCAGTACTTC.

In its sample, this clonotype was seen many times. The J gene is TRBJ2-7, the V gene TRBV12-3 or TRBV12-4; D possibly matches TRBD1 or TRBD2 (5 bases each). This CDR3 comprises 16 residues. Trimming shortened V by 2 bases and J by 4 bases, and 18 bases separated the two germline ends. DNA for the CDR3: TGTGCCAGCAGTTTACGTACTCAGGGAGAATTTTACGAGCAGTACTTC. Translated: CASSLRTQGEFYEQYF.

This clonotype has more than one count but fewer than ten. The chain is built from TRBV11-1 and TRBJ2-3, with 8 bases identical to TRBD2. The V segment lost 5 bases and the J segment 5 bases; nucleotides outside the gene matches: 15. Germline V gene lookup returns CDR1 SGHAT and CDR2 FQDESV (reference sequence). This CDR3 contains 17 residues. This CDR3 reads CASSPRGGGGRGDTQYF. The CDR3 coding sequence is TGTGCCAGCAGCCCCCGGGGGGGGGGTGGACGAGGAGATACGCAGTATTTT.

This clonotype was counted at least ten times. J is TRBJ2-3 and V is TRBV7-9, with unresolved D. The length of the CDR3 is 17 residues. Trimming cost V 4 bases and J 5 bases, with 22 bases left between them. Looked up from germline, CDR1 is SEHNR and CDR2 is FQNEAQ (reference sequence). DNA for the CDR3: TGTGCCAGCAGCTCTTTGGACGCAATACGAGCCGGAGATACGCAGTATTTT. This gives the protein CASSSLDAIRAGDTQYF.

The sample holds many counts of this clonotype. This chain uses TRBV19 with TRBJ2-1; TRBD2 matches at 7 bases. V shed 2 bases, J shed 6 bases, and the junction held 13 bases outside the gene matches. This CDR3 comprises 17 residues. CDR1 LNHDA and CDR2 SQIVND come from the germline V gene (reference sequence). The CDR3 DNA is TGTGCCAGTAGTATAATTAGGAGGGACGGGACTATCAATGAGCAGTTCTTC. Translated, it gives CASSIIRRDGTINEQFF.

This clonotype was seen only a few times. The chain combines TRBV6-5 with TRBJ1-3; D gene unclear. V was shortened by 2 bases and J by 0 bases, with 11 bases between the two germline ends. The CDR3 spans 16 residues. Germline V lookup: CDR1 MNHEY, CDR2 SVGAGI. This chain's CDR3 is CASSYQDGSSGNTIYF. The CDR3 DNA reads as TGTGCCAGCAGTTACCAAGACGGAAGCTCTGGAAACACCATATATTTT.

Details on this clonotype: A much larger clonotype is one base distant, so this may be a read error. The chain couples TRBV7-9 to TRBJ2-1; 12 bases are shared with TRBD2. V gave up 5 bases and J gave up 4 bases; unmatched junction bases: 6. The CDR3 consists of 16 residues. The germline gives CDR1 SEHNR, CDR2 FQNEAQ (reference sequence). The CDR3 region is CASSPSGRASYNEQFF. The CDR3 bases are TGTGCCAGCAGCCCTAGCGGGAGGGCCTCATACAATGAGCAGTTCTTC.

The chain is built from TRBV5-1 and TRBJ2-2; the D gene is possibly TRBD2 (5 bases). The CDR3 consists of 16 residues. V lost 2 bases and J lost 3, with 14 bases in between. Germline CDR1 is SGHRS and CDR2 is YFSETQ. CDR3 in DNA: TGCGCCAGCAGCTTCCCCGAGGGCTTAGACACCGGGGAGCTGTTTTTT. This sequence encodes CASSFPEGLDTGELFF.